This T cell receptor (beta chain) originates from a study of CD8 T cells in Susac syndrome. Whole-study results and caveats: CD8+ clonal expansion in Susac was maximal in TEMRA cells and in active patients.

The CDR3 runs to 12 residues. Germline loops: CDR1 DFQATT, CDR2 SNEGSKA (reference sequence). After removal of 5 bases from V and 9 bases from J, the junction contained 4 bases not matched to a gene. With random hexamers, reverse transcription was performed on roughly 0.45 to 1 ug of RNA. It was immunoSEQ multiplex PCR that amplified TCR beta CDR3 across 54 Vbeta and 13 Jbeta. TCRdb analysed the immunoSEQ multiplex PCR reads with MiXCR anew, one entry per CDR3 protein. The sample contains 95,000 to 150,000 distinct CDR3 sequences, roughly 94% of which appear only once. Points on this clonotype: The antigen is unknown.

The TCR comes from a human donor with Susac syndrome. J is TRBJ2-1 and V is TRBV20-1, with TRBD2 matching over 10 bases. Material: CD8+ T cells from PBMCs. For the CDR3, the DNA is TGCAGTGCTCCGAGGACTAGCGGTGAGCAGTTCTTC. It translates to CSAPRTSGEQFF.